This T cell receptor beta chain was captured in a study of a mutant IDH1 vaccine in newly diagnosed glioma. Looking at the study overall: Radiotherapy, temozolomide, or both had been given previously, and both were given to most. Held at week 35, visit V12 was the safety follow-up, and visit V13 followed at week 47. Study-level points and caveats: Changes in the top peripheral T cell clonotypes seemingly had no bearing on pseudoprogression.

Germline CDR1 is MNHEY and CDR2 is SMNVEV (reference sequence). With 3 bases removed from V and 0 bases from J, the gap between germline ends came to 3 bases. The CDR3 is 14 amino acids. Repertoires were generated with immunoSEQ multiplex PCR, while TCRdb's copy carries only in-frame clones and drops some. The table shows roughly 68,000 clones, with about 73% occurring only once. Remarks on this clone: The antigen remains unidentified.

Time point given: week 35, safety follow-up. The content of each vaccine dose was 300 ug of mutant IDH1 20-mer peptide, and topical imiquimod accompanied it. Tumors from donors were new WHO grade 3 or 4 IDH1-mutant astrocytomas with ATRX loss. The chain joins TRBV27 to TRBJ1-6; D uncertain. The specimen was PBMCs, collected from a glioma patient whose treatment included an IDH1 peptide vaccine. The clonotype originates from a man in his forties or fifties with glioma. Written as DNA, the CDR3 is TGTGCCAGCAGTTTTAGCTCCTATAATTCACCCCTCCACTTT. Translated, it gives CASSFSSYNSPLHF.